The 21 T cell receptor beta chains presented below share a single source sample, sequenced in a study of a mutant IDH1 vaccine in newly diagnosed glioma. Time point: week 23, last vaccination. Every single dose of the vaccine, 300 ug of mutant IDH1 20-mer peptide, came with topical imiquimod. Repertoires were generated with immunoSEQ multiplex PCR, while TCRdb's copy carries only in-frame clones and drops some. The sample has tens of thousands of clones, roughly four fifths seen once. Antigens for these TCRs are unknown. Sample: PBMCs, taken from a glioma patient whose treatment included an IDH1 peptide vaccine. The receptors originated from a man aged 30 to 39 with glioma.

The CDR3 nucleotides read TGTGCCAGTAGTATGATCCCCGACGGTCCCCTTATGGACTACACCTTC. This encodes CASSMIPDGPLMDYTF. The chain joins TRBV19 to TRBJ1-2; D not certain. This CDR3 has 16 residues. Per germline, CDR1 LNHDA and CDR2 SQIVND (reference sequence). Trimming pared 3 bases from V and 10 bases from J, leaving 24 bases between.

The genes are TRBV5-1 and TRBJ2-5; tentatively, D is TRBD1 or TRBD2 (5 bases each). The CDR3 is 14 amino acids. V lost 4 bases and J 4 bases, leaving 14 bases between the germline ends. The V gene's germline CDR1 is SGHRS and CDR2 YFSETQ. The DNA of the CDR3 is TGCGCCAGCAGCCCCGGGGCAGGAGGAGAGACCCAGTACTTC. As protein: CASSPGAGGETQYF.

The rearrangement links TRBV7-6 to TRBJ1-5; D is unclear. The CDR3 totals 13 residues. The germline V gene has CDR1 SGHVS and CDR2 FNYEAQ. Trimming removed 3 bases at V and 4 bases at J, with 7 bases between. The CDR3 sequence is CASSFAANQPQHF. The CDR3 coding sequence is TGTGCCAGCAGCTTTGCCGCGAATCAGCCCCAGCATTTT. The full variable domain, with the rest looked up from reference TRBV7-6 and TRBJ1-5, is GAGVSQSPRYKVTKRGQDVALRCDPISGHVSLYWYRQALGQGPEFLTYFNYEAQQDKSGLPNDRFSAERPEGSISTLTIQRTEQRDSAMYRCASSFAANQPQHFGDGTRLSIL.

This chain joins TRBV2 and TRBJ1-2; no reliable D call. Germline-derived CDR1 and CDR2 are SNHLY and FYNNEI. The CDR3 has 11 residues. The ends were cut back, 1 base at V and 5 bases at J, with 2 bases in the middle. The CDR3 nucleotides are TGTGCCAGCAGTGAAGATTATGGCTACACCTTC. It translates to CASSEDYGYTF.

The table lists this clone with a few counts. The chain joins TRBV14 to TRBJ2-7; no definite D call. Deletions cut 0 bases from V and 7 bases from J, with 7 bases between. Germline values: CDR1 SGHDN, CDR2 FVKESK. The CDR3 length is 12 residues. The CDR3 bases are TGTGCCAGCAGCCAAGATTTCCCAGAGCAGTACTTC. Protein: CASSQDFPEQYF.

A single count supports this clone. The chain carries TRBV7-2 and TRBJ2-7, with TRBD2 as a possible D gene (6 bases). The CDR3 extends over 13 amino acids. The germline V gene encodes CDR1 SGHTA and CDR2 FQGNSA. V lost 1 base, J lost 2 bases, and 6 bases lay in between. CDR3: CASSLGLAYEQYF. CDR3 nucleotide sequence: TGTGCCAGCAGCTTAGGACTAGCCTACGAGCAGTACTTC.

The V and J genes are TRBV11-2 and TRBJ1-2; 7 bases map to TRBD1. Looked up from germline, CDR1 is SGHAT and CDR2 is FQNNGV. CDR3 length: 15 amino acids. Trimming cost V 5 bases and J 6 bases; bases outside gene matches: 12. The CDR3 is CASSPDPTGLDGYTF. CDR3 nucleotide sequence: TGTGCCAGCAGCCCTGATCCGACAGGGTTGGATGGCTACACCTTC.

The chain joins TRBV5-1 to TRBJ2-7; D is uncertain. Germline CDR1 SGHRS, CDR2 YFSETQ. Trimming shortened V by 2 bases and J by 1 base, and 10 bases separated the two germline ends. This CDR3 has 14 amino acids. The CDR3 is CASSFKNRSYEQYF. The CDR3 DNA is TGCGCCAGCAGCTTTAAAAACAGATCCTACGAGCAGTACTTC.

This chain joins TRBV7-2 and TRBJ1-5, with D perhaps TRBD1 (6 bases). Deletions cut 2 bases from V and 4 bases from J, with 6 bases between. Per the germline V gene, CDR1 is SGHTA and CDR2 is FQGNSA. The CDR3 loop spans 13 amino acids. The CDR3 is CASSLRGNQPQHF. The CDR3 DNA sequence: TGTGCCAGCAGCTTAAGGGGGAATCAGCCCCAGCATTTT.

The V and J genes are TRBV6-5 and TRBJ1-5; a possible D gene is TRBD1 (5 bases). In germline, CDR1 is MNHEY, CDR2 SVGAGI. Trimming took off 0 bases at V and 5 bases at J, with 8 bases between the two ends. The CDR3 runs 14 residues. The DNA for the CDR3 is TGTGCCAGCAGTTACTCAGTAGGGGATCAGCCCCAGCATTTT. Translation gives CASSYSVGDQPQHF.

The rearrangement joins TRBV6-5 to TRBJ1-5; D remains unclear. This CDR3 is built from 13 residues. V dropped 6 bases and J dropped 3 bases, with 9 bases sitting between them. Germline values: CDR1 MNHEY, CDR2 SVGAGI. The CDR3 coding sequence is TGTGCCAGCAGCCTCGGATACAATCAGCCCCAGCATTTT. This gives the protein CASSLGYNQPQHF.

This chain links TRBV6-5 with TRBJ2-3; TRBD2 might be the D (6 bases). V lost 6 bases to trimming and J lost 6 bases, with 10 bases between them. Germline assignment: CDR1 MNHEY and CDR2 SVGAGI. The CDR3 has 12 residues. The CDR3 reads CASSPGRDTQYF. In DNA form, the CDR3 reads TGTGCCAGCAGCCCGGGGAGGGATACGCAGTATTTT.

The chain joins TRBV7-2 to TRBJ1-2; maybe TRBD1 (5 bases). This CDR3 contains 13 residues. The V gene lost 1 base and the J gene lost 8 bases, with 11 bases spanning the gap. Germline V gene data show CDR1 as SGHTA and CDR2 as FQGNSA. CDR3: CASSLGWGGGYTF. The DNA of the CDR3 is TGTGCCAGCAGCTTAGGTTGGGGGGGAGGCTACACCTTC. Filled out from reference TRBV7-2 and TRBJ1-2, the complete variable domain reads GAGVSQSPSNKVTEKGKDVELRCDPISGHTALYWYRQSLGQGLEFLIYFQGNSAPDKSGLPSDRFSAERTGGSVSTLTIQRTQQEDSAVYLCASSLGWGGGYTFGSGTRLTVV.

This chain links TRBV19 with TRBJ1-4, with TRBD1 matching 8 bases. V trimming: 7 bases; J trimming: 5 bases; junction bases outside the gene matches: 6. Germline V gene sequence: CDR1 LNHDA, CDR2 SQIVND (reference sequence). The CDR3 is 14 residues long. As DNA, the CDR3 is TGTGCCAGTAATAGAGGACAGGGAAATGAAAAACTGTTTTTT. As protein: CASNRGQGNEKLFF.

The chain links TRBV6-1 to TRBJ2-3; 11 bases map to TRBD2. The CDR3 contains 13 residues. In germline, CDR1 is MNHNS, CDR2 SASEGT. V lost 8 bases, J lost 5 bases, and 3 bases stayed unmatched. For the CDR3, the DNA is TGTGCCAGCTTAGCGGGAGGGAAAGATACGCAGTATTTT. Translation gives CASLAGGKDTQYF.

The chain couples TRBV5-8 to TRBJ2-7; D possibly corresponds to TRBD2 (6 bases). There are 14 residues in the CDR3. Trimming removed 3 bases at V and 2 bases at J, with 12 bases between. Germline V lookup: CDR1 SGHTS, CDR2 YDEGEE. CDR3 nucleotide sequence: TGTGCCAGCAGCTACCGGGACTTTCCCTACGAGCAGTACTTC. Its protein is CASSYRDFPYEQYF.

Only one count was recorded for this clone. J is TRBJ2-7 and V is TRBV5-1, with D perhaps TRBD1 or TRBD2 (6 bases each). The CDR3 totals 14 residues. Germline loops: CDR1 SGHRS, CDR2 YFSETQ. The V gene lost 2 bases and the J gene lost 2 bases, with 11 bases spanning the gap. Here the CDR3 DNA reads TGCGCCAGCAGCTTCGAGGGGGGAACCTACGAGCAGTACTTC. As protein: CASSFEGGTYEQYF.

The rearrangement uses TRBV2 and TRBJ2-5, with 10 bases fitting TRBD2. Trimming took 3 bases from V and 4 from J; bases not matched to a gene: 2. This CDR3 is 14 amino acids long. CDR1 and CDR2 (germline): SNHLY, FYNNEI. The CDR3 loop is CASSDSSGRETQYF. The CDR3 DNA reads TGTGCCAGCAGTGACTCTAGCGGGAGAGAGACCCAGTACTTC.

The chain carries TRBV7-9 and TRBJ1-1; D gene ambiguous. In germline, CDR1 is SEHNR, CDR2 FQNEAQ (reference sequence). V was shortened by 1 base and J by 1 base, with 7 bases between the two germline ends. The CDR3 is made up of 14 amino acids. CDR3 protein: CASSLVAGNTEAFF. The CDR3 DNA follows: TGTGCCAGCAGCTTAGTAGCGGGGAACACTGAAGCTTTCTTT.

This CDR3 is CAWSVLGTSGRAMNEQFF. CDR3 DNA: TGTGCCTGGAGTGTATTGGGGACTAGCGGGAGGGCCATGAATGAGCAGTTCTTC. The gene calls are TRBV30 and TRBJ2-1; TRBD2 matches 16 bases. The germline gives CDR1 GTSNPN, CDR2 SVGIG (reference sequence). V gave up 0 bases and J gave up 7 bases; unmatched junction bases: 9. The CDR3 contains 18 residues.

The chain links TRBV7-9 to TRBJ2-1; 11 bases agree with TRBD2. This CDR3 region has 16 residues. Germline lookup yields CDR1 SEHNR and CDR2 FQNEAQ (reference sequence). The J segment lost 4 bases and the V segment lost 5 bases, leaving 7 bases of the junction unmatched. CDR3 sequence (DNA): TGTGCCAGCAGCCCGCTAGCGGGAGGAGCGTACAATGAGCAGTTCTTC. Its protein is CASSPLAGGAYNEQFF.